The rows below give T cell receptor beta chains drawn from one sample of a study of T-cell memory formation after mild COVID-19. TCRdb independently ran MiXCR on the 5' RACE reads; one entry per CDR3 protein. The top ten clones hold 12% of a sample with around 500,000 distinct CDR3 sequences, 18% of them seen once. The sequencing input was PBMCs or a T cell subset sorted from them (not recorded which). The source is an adult woman who had mild COVID-19 (a few samples of this study predate the infection). Cell type and time point are not known. Each CDR3 is given with its conserved first and last residue. A D gene is named only where the DNA matches it firmly. The listing skips clone size in some rows; elsewhere it reads once, few, many or a size class.

v_gene	abundance	d_gene	j_gene	CDR3aa	CDR3nt
TRBV11-3	few	TRBD1	TRBJ2-1	CASSSGTGGLNEQFF	TGTGCCAGCAGCTCCGGGACAGGGGGTCTCAATGAGCAGTTCTTC
TRBV24-1	.	TRBD1	TRBJ2-4	CATSDSTGGLYQYF	TGTGCCACCAGTGATTCGACAGGGGGACTCTATCAGTACTTC
TRBV9	few	TRBD1	TRBJ2-6	CASSPPGQLLFGANVLTF	TGTGCCAGCAGCCCTCCGGGACAGCTGCTTTTTGGGGCCAACGTCCTGACTTTC
TRBV5-1	.	TRBD2	TRBJ2-5	CASSLALAGGQETQYF	TGCGCCAGCAGCTTGGCGCTAGCGGGGGGACAAGAGACCCAGTACTTC
TRBV10-3	.	TRBD2	TRBJ2-1	CAISPAGGPVNEQFF	TGTGCCATCAGTCCAGCGGGAGGGCCCGTCAATGAGCAGTTCTTC
TRBV7-9	.	TRBD1	TRBJ1-6	CASSTTEDRAGPLHF	TGTGCCAGCAGCACGACCGAAGACAGGGCCGGGCCCCTCCACTTT
TRBV12-3/TRBV12-4	few	TRBD1	TRBJ2-7	CASSYRQGVDEQYF	TGTGCCAGCAGCTATAGACAGGGGGTCGACGAGCAGTACTTC
TRBV27	.	TRBD1	TRBJ2-7	CASSWDSLNEQYF	TGTGCCAGCAGTTGGGACAGTCTCAACGAGCAGTACTTC
TRBV27	.	TRBD1	TRBJ2-7	CASRRDRDSYEQYF	TGTGCCAGCAGGCGAGACAGGGACTCCTACGAGCAGTACTTC
TRBV7-8	once	.	TRBJ2-7	CASSLEVGFSYEQYF	TGTGCCAGCAGCTTAGAGGTTGGGTTTTCCTACGAGCAGTACTTC
TRBV7-2	few	.	TRBJ1-1	CASSFGELNTEAFF	TGTGCCAGCAGCTTCGGAGAACTGAACACTGAAGCTTTCTTT
TRBV24-1	.	.	TRBJ2-3	CATSEPSPGGSTDTQYF	TGTGCCACCAGTGAACCCTCCCCTGGCGGGAGCACAGATACGCAGTATTTT
TRBV4-1	few	.	TRBJ2-3	CASSHGTFPDTQYF	TGCGCCAGCAGCCATGGGACCTTTCCAGATACGCAGTATTTT
TRBV7-2	.	.	TRBJ2-7	CASSFHREQYF	TGTGCCAGCAGCTTCCACAGAGAGCAGTACTTC
TRBV11-1	few	.	TRBJ2-5	CASSNPGPNFGQETQYF	TGTGCCAGCAGCAATCCCGGGCCCAACTTTGGACAAGAGACCCAGTACTTC
TRBV15	.	.	TRBJ1-1	CATSPQRNTEAFF	TGTGCCACCAGTCCACAGAGGAACACTGAAGCTTTCTTT
TRBV9	many	.	TRBJ2-3	CASSVGDSTDTQYF	TGTGCCAGCAGCGTGGGAGATAGCACAGATACGCAGTATTTT
TRBV12-3/TRBV12-4	.	TRBD2	TRBJ2-1	CASSSSSGRRNEQFF	TGTGCCAGCAGTTCCTCTAGCGGACGCCGCAATGAGCAGTTCTTC
TRBV12-3/TRBV12-4	few	TRBD2	TRBJ2-3	CASSLTAGVTDTQYF	TGTGCCAGCAGTTTGACGGCGGGAGTGACAGATACGCAGTATTTT
TRBV24-1	few	.	TRBJ2-3	CATGLGSRSDTQYF	TGTGCCACAGGTCTAGGGTCCCGGTCAGATACGCAGTATTTT
TRBV6-2/TRBV6-3	.	.	TRBJ2-1	CASFGLIVNEQFF	TGTGCCAGCTTCGGACTCATAGTAAATGAGCAGTTCTTC
TRBV29-1	.	TRBD2	TRBJ2-1	CSVEGWTSGRANEQFF	TGCAGCGTTGAAGGCTGGACTAGCGGGAGGGCAAATGAGCAGTTCTTC
TRBV18	.	TRBD1	TRBJ1-5	CASSPPGGAGNQPQHF	TGTGCCAGCTCACCTCCAGGGGGCGCCGGCAATCAGCCCCAGCATTTT
TRBV20-1	.	.	TRBJ1-2	CSAPGIAPGGYTF	TGCAGTGCTCCCGGAATTGCTCCCGGTGGCTACACCTTC